The source of this T cell receptor beta chain is a study of tumor and adjacent non-tumor tissue in lung cancer. In the study overall: Patients were aged roughly 30 to 76, some 10 men and 4 to 6 women, stage I to III.

On this clonotype itself: Being one base from a much bigger clone, this may be a read error.

Three rounds of nested PCR, following a modified ARM-PCR protocol, produced the TCRbeta library. One entry per CDR3 protein, called by TCRdb with MiXCR from the multiplex PCR reads. The table shows 110,000 or so distinct CDR3 sequences, with approximately 71% occurring only once. This sample's RNA came from whole unsorted tissue. Germline values: CDR1 MNHEY, CDR2 SVGEGT. The V gene lost 5 bases and the J gene lost 8 bases, with 22 bases spanning the gap. The CDR3 spans 16 residues. The material sequenced was lung tumor tissue. This receptor was obtained from a woman aged 60-75 years with non-small cell lung cancer. The rearrangement joins TRBV6-2 or TRBV6-3 to TRBJ2-1; D is ambiguous. Here the CDR3 DNA reads TGTGCCAGCAGTGGTCGACAAGGCGTAAATGTATATGAGCAGTTCTTC. It encodes CASSGRQGVNVYEQFF.